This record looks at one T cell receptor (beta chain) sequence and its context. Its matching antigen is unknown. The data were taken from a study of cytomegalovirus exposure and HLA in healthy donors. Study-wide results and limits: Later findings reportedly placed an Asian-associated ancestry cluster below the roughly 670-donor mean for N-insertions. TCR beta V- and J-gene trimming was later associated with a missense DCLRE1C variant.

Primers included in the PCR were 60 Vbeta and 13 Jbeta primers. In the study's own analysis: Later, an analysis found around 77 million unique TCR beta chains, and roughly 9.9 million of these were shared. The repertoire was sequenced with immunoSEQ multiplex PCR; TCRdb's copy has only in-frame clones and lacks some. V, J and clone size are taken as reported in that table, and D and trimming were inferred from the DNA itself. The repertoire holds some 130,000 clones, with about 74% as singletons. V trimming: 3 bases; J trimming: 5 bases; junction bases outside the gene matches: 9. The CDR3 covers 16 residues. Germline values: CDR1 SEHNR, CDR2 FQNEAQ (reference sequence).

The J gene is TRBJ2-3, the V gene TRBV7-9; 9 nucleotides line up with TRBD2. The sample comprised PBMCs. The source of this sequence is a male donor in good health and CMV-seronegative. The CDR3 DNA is TGTGCCAGCAGCTTTCCGGCGGGAGGGCCTAGAGATACGCAGTATTTT. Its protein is CASSFPAGGPRDTQYF.